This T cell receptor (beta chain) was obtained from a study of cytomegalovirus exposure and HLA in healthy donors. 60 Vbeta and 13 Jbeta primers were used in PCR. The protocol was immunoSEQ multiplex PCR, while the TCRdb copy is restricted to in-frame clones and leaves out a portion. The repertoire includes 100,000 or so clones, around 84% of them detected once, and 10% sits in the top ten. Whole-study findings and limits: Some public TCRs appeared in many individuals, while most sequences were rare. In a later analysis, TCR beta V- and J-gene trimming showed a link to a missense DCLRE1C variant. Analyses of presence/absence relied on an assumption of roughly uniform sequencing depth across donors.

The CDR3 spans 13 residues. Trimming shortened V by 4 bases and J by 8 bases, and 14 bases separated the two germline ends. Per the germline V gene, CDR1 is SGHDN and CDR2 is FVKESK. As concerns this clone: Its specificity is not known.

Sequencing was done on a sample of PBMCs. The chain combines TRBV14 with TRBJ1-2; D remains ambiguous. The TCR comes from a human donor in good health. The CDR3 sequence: CASSPRLGEGYTF. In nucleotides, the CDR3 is TGTGCCAGCAGCCCCAGGTTGGGAGAGGGCTACACCTTC.